This T cell receptor (beta chain) appears in the sequencing data of a study of cytomegalovirus exposure and HLA in healthy donors. For this clone: The antigen remains undetermined.

Both 60 Vbeta primers and 13 Jbeta primers went into the PCR. Here immunoSEQ multiplex PCR was the method, and the copy in TCRdb shows in-frame clones only, minus some. This table holds around 130,000 clones, 81% found once. At the time of sampling, donors were nominally healthy, though unrecorded immune exposures were likely. Study outcomes and limitations: According to an earlier analysis, most TCR beta V segments yielded productive rearrangements about 87% or about 30% of the time. TCR sequences were mostly rare, though some public TCRs occurred in many donors. Several top significant clusters appeared, in a later analysis, to be linked to common viral pathogens.

Per the germline V gene, CDR1 is MDHEN and CDR2 is SYDVKM. The CDR3 totals 13 residues. V was pared by 5 bases and J by 3 bases, with 3 bases of the junction left unmatched. The specimen was PBMCs. The chain has TRBV28 and TRBJ1-1; TRBD1 matches 7 bases. The sequence was collected from a woman aged 40 to 49 in good health and CMV-seronegative. The CDR3 sequence: CASSRQGHTEAFF. The CDR3 nucleotides read TGTGCCAGCAGTCGACAGGGTCACACTGAAGCTTTCTTT. The entire variable domain, with the rest obtained from reference TRBV28 and TRBJ1-1, is as follows: DVKVTQSSRYLVKRTGEKVFLECVQDMDHENMFWYRQDPGLGLRLIYFSYDVKMKEKGDIPEGYSVSREKKERFSLILESASTNQTSMYLCASSRQGHTEAFFGQGTRLTVV.